This T cell receptor beta chain was observed in a study of shared clonotypes between healthy human individuals. Per the germline V gene, CDR1 is DFQATT and CDR2 is SNEGSKA (reference sequence). The CDR3 sequence is 11 residues long. Deletions cut 4 bases from V and 7 bases from J, with 10 bases between. The assay was carried out at the deep level. This table comes from immunoSEQ multiplex PCR, and its TCRdb copy is limited to in-frame clones, with some not included. The sample lists over a million clones; approximately 68% were seen once. Sequencing was done on a sample of memory CD4+ T cells sorted from blood. As for subset: CD45RA-negative fraction. This rearrangement joins TRBV20-1 to TRBJ1-2; D is undetermined. This receptor was taken from a man aged 18 to 29 in good health. The DNA for the CDR3 is TGCAGTGCTAATGAAGGAGCTGGCTACACCTTC. Encoded protein: CSANEGAGYTF.